What follows are 9 T cell receptor beta chains derived from one specimen sequenced in a study of blood T cell repertoires in COVID-19. Here immunoSEQ multiplex PCR was the method, and the copy in TCRdb shows in-frame clones only, minus some. The sample has 350,000 or so clones; around 83% are singletons. The sample consisted of peripheral blood. The source is a man younger than 45 with active or convalescent COVID-19.

The chain joins TRBV10-3 to TRBJ2-2; 7 positions match TRBD1. The CDR3 contains 15 residues. Trimming cost V 6 bases and J 1 base; bases outside gene matches: 5. CDR1 is ENHRY and CDR2 is SYGVKD in the germline V gene. The CDR3 nucleotides read TGTGCCATCAGAAAGAGACAGGGGAACACCGGGGAGCTGTTTTTT. This gives the protein CAIRKRQGNTGELFF.

The chain carries TRBV7-8 and TRBJ2-1, with D perhaps matching TRBD2 (6 bases). The CDR3 spans 14 residues. V lost 1 base and J lost 9, with 13 bases in between. Germline CDR1 SGHVS, CDR2 FQNEAQ. This CDR3 reads CASSLDGGRFEQFF. CDR3 nucleotides: TGTGCCAGCAGCTTAGATGGAGGGCGGTTTGAGCAGTTCTTC.

V and J are TRBV9 and TRBJ2-5, with 11 bases matching TRBD1. CDR1 and CDR2 (germline): SGDLS, YYNGEE. Losses at the gene ends were 1 base for V and 5 bases for J; bases not matched to a gene: 10. This CDR3 comprises 17 residues. DNA for the CDR3: TGTGCCAGCAGCGTAAGGGCCGGACAGGGGGCGGGCGAGACCCAGTACTTC. Translated, it gives CASSVRAGQGAGETQYF. Full variable domain (remainder filled in from reference TRBV9 and TRBJ2-5): DSGVTQTPKHLITATGQRVTLRCSPRSGDLSVYWYQQSLDQGLQFLIQYYNGEERAKGNILERFSAQQFPDLHSELNLSSLELGDSALYFCASSVRAGQGAGETQYFGPGTRLLVL.

The rearrangement links TRBV12-3 or TRBV12-4 to TRBJ1-2; unclear D gene. Trimming pared 3 bases from V and 2 bases from J, leaving 7 bases between. This CDR3 has 13 residues. This CDR3 is CASSFKRNYGYTF. CDR3 in DNA: TGTGCCAGCAGTTTTAAACGGAACTATGGCTACACCTTC.

The rearrangement joins TRBV30 to TRBJ1-6; 7 nucleotides agree with TRBD1. The V gene's germline CDR1 is GTSNPN and CDR2 SVGIG (reference sequence). V trimming: 2 bases; J trimming: 9 bases; junction bases outside the gene matches: 7. This CDR3 has 14 amino acids. The CDR3 region has the DNA TGTGCCTGGAGTTCGACAGGGAAGGGTTCACCCCTCCACTTT. Its translation: CAWSSTGKGSPLHF.

The chain employs TRBV27 and TRBJ2-7; 7 bases match TRBD2. The CDR3 has 15 amino acids. V lost 6 bases and J lost 0; bases outside the gene matches: 8. Germline loops: CDR1 MNHEY, CDR2 SMNVEV (reference sequence). CDR3 in amino acids: CASSGRRTSSYEQYF. DNA for the CDR3: TGTGCCAGCAGCGGCAGGCGGACTAGCTCCTACGAGCAGTACTTC.

A few counts support this clone. The chain combines TRBV11-3 with TRBJ2-1; D gene uncertain. The CDR3 length is 16 residues. V was pared by 5 bases and J by 8 bases, with 22 bases between. Looked up from germline, CDR1 is SGHNT and CDR2 is YENEEA. DNA of the CDR3: TGTGCCAGCAGCCAACACACCAGAGGCTACAATTATGAGCAGTTCTTC. Translating it yields CASSQHTRGYNYEQFF.

This clone was seen just once. CDR3 sequence (DNA): TGTGCCAGCAGTTTGGGAGGAGACTACAATGAGCAGTTCTTC. It codes for CASSLGGDYNEQFF. V gene TRBV28 combines with J gene TRBJ2-1; tentative D call: TRBD2 (6 bases). This CDR3 is 14 amino acids long. The V and J ends lost 3 bases and 3 bases respectively, with 9 bases between them. Germline V gene lookup returns CDR1 MDHEN and CDR2 SYDVKM.

The chain uses TRBV28 and TRBJ2-1, with 10 bases fitting TRBD1. The CDR3 is made up of 13 amino acids. CDR1 is MDHEN, CDR2 SYDVKM, per germline. V was clipped by 6 bases and J by 10 bases; unmatched bases: 6. The CDR3 DNA reads TGTGCCAGCAGAGGGACAGGGGATGAAGAGCAGTTCTTC. Protein: CASRGTGDEEQFF.